Listed below are T cell receptor beta chains from one sample, sequenced in a study of T cell changes during pregnancy in multiple sclerosis. Profiling relied on immunoSEQ multiplex PCR, and the TCRdb table lists in-frame clones only, not all of them. The table lists 35,000 to 55,000 clones, around nine tenths of them singletons, with more than 5% in the top ten. Here the sequenced sample was CD8+ T cells from peripheral blood mononuclear cells, taken after pregnancy. Every receptor here comes from a female donor in good health, enrolled as a control in a pregnancy study. The CDR3 runs from the conserved cysteine through the conserved F or W. D genes are given only for firm matches. Some rows have no size entry. The others give once, few or many, or a class for an expanded clone.

cdr3_aa | cdr3_nt | d_call | j_call | v_call | clone_size
CASSFGQGDGYTF | TGTGCCAGCAGCTTCGGACAGGGAGATGGCTACACCTTC | TRBD1 | TRBJ1-2 | TRBV7-3 | few
CASSQDLYEQYF | TGTGCCAGCAGTCAGGACTTGTACGAGCAGTACTTC | - | TRBJ2-7 | TRBV6-5 | -
CASSVDRGNYGYTF | TGTGCCAGCAGCGTTGACAGGGGGAACTATGGCTACACCTTC | TRBD1 | TRBJ1-2 | TRBV9 | -
CASSIDGDRESYNEQFF | TGTGCCAGTAGTATAGATGGCGACAGGGAGTCCTACAATGAGCAGTTCTTC | TRBD1 | TRBJ2-1 | TRBV19 | -
CASSSGTGNIYEQYF | TGTGCCAGCAGCTCCGGGACAGGGAACATCTACGAGCAGTACTTC | TRBD1 | TRBJ2-7 | TRBV5-6 | -
CASSQRTGNYGYTF | TGCGCCAGCAGCCAAAGGACAGGCAACTATGGCTACACCTTC | TRBD1 | TRBJ1-2 | TRBV4-3 | few
CASSLDGEAQPQHF | TGTGCCAGCAGCTTGGACGGGGAAGCTCAGCCCCAGCATTTT | - | TRBJ1-5 | TRBV5-6 | -
CATRASTGSYNEQFF | TGTGCCACCAGAGCATCGACAGGATCATACAATGAGCAGTTCTTC | - | TRBJ2-1 | TRBV15 | -
CASSARGSYNSPLHF | TGTGCCAGCAGCGCCCGGGGATCCTATAATTCACCCCTCCACTTT | - | TRBJ1-6 | TRBV9 | -
CASTLNRQSNYGYTF | TGTGCCAGTACCCTAAACCGACAGAGTAACTATGGCTACACCTTC | - | TRBJ1-2 | TRBV19 | -
CASIQGGNTGELFF | TGTGCCAGCATTCAGGGGGGGAACACCGGGGAGCTGTTTTTT | - | TRBJ2-2 | TRBV6-5 | -
CASSLFRQSYEQYF | TGTGCCAGCAGTTTATTCCGACAGAGCTACGAGCAGTACTTC | - | TRBJ2-7 | TRBV28 | -
CASSQDFIGRVAEAFF | TGCGCCAGCAGCCAAGACTTTATCGGCAGGGTAGCTGAAGCTTTCTTT | - | TRBJ1-1 | TRBV4-3 | -
CASSRDSTYEQYF | TGTGCCAGCAGCCGGGACAGCACCTACGAGCAGTACTTC | TRBD1 | TRBJ2-7 | TRBV6-1 | -
CASSLNTGRNTF | TGTGCCAGCAGCCTTAACACAGGGCGAAACACCTTC | - | TRBJ1-2 | TRBV5-6 | -
CASSYYPLPGQGRNYGYTF | TGTGCCAGCAGTTACTACCCCCTTCCGGGACAGGGGAGGAACTATGGCTACACCTTC | TRBD1 | TRBJ1-2 | TRBV7-2 | -